These 15 T cell receptor beta chains came from one sample sequenced in a study of regulatory T cells in long-lasting Graves disease (dated by TCRdb to the early 2020s). The library was produced with multiplex PCR. The sequencing machine was an Illumina HiSeq 4000. CDR3 regions were amplified by Arm-PCR with iRepertoire HTBI primers to construct TCR beta libraries. TCRdb handled the public reads itself, with Q25 trimming in fastp and clone calling in MiXCR, and kept productive beta chains. Rows with a matching CDR3 protein are joined into one entry that keeps the most common DNA and genes. The sample records roughly 530,000 distinct CDR3 sequences, 15% to 20% of which are singletons. 20% to 25% of the sample is taken by the ten largest. Taken with the paper, the label for time point translates to: newly diagnosed GD, antithyroid drugs for less than 3 months. For both TCR sequencing and RNA sequencing, RNA was extracted from PBMCs in TRIzol.

These same records also appear under a second study, on T cells in Graves' hyperthyroidism and ophthalmopathy.

This specimen was peripheral blood mononuclear cells (PBMCs), taken at new diagnosis, from a patient treated with antithyroid drugs. Receptors originate from a woman aged 35-60 years with Graves disease. Donor details come from another sample of the same person, matched by shared clones.

The gene calls are TRBV6-1 and TRBJ1-1, with unresolved D. CDR3 length: 14 amino acids. Germline V gene data show CDR1 as MNHNS and CDR2 as SASEGT. Trimming took off 4 bases at V and 6 bases at J, with 15 bases between the two ends. DNA of the CDR3: TGTGCCAGCAGTGTCGGAAGGGTGGTTGCTGAAGCTTTCTTT. Translation: CASSVGRVVAEAFF.

The chain is built from TRBV6-1 and TRBJ1-2; no definite D call. The CDR3 contains 16 residues. Trimming cost V 4 bases and J 3 bases, with 18 bases left between them. Germline values: CDR1 MNHNS, CDR2 SASEGT. CDR3 residues: CASSGYTPKRDYGYTF. The CDR3 DNA reads TGTGCCAGCAGTGGATACACCCCCAAACGGGACTATGGCTACACCTTC.

In this sample, this clonotype turned up a few times. V usage is TRBV4-1 and J usage is TRBJ1-1; possible D gene TRBD1, 5 bases. Germline values: CDR1 MGHRA, CDR2 YSYEKL. Trimming pared 4 bases from V and 5 bases from J, leaving 14 bases between. This CDR3 comprises 14 residues. For the CDR3, the DNA is TGCGCCAGCAGCCGACTCCCAGGGAGGACTGAAGCTTTCTTT. This translates into CASSRLPGRTEAFF.

This clonotype was seen repeatedly, ten times or more. J is TRBJ1-2 and V is TRBV3-1, with D perhaps TRBD1 (5 bases). V lost 5 bases and J 4 bases, leaving 11 bases between the germline ends. The germline CDR1 and CDR2 sequences are LGHDT and YNNKEL (reference sequence). This CDR3 region has 13 residues. CDR3 DNA: TGTGCCAGCAGCTCAGGACATCTCTATGGCTACACCTTC. It codes for CASSSGHLYGYTF.

This clonotype was detected only a few times. The CDR3, as DNA: TGTGCCAGCAGTTACTCGACCTCAGGGGGAGGCAATCAGCCCCAGCATTTT. Its protein product is CASSYSTSGGGNQPQHF. The rearrangement uses TRBV6-5 and TRBJ1-5; 7 bases map to TRBD1. This CDR3 comprises 17 residues. The germline CDR1 and CDR2 sequences are MNHEY and SVGAGI. The J segment lost 2 bases and the V segment lost 0 bases, leaving 7 bases of the junction unmatched.

The chain combines TRBV10-3 with TRBJ2-3; D is perhaps TRBD1 or TRBD2 (5 bases each). In germline, CDR1 is ENHRY, CDR2 SYGVKD. The germline V and J ends were trimmed by 3 bases and 2 bases, with 15 bases remaining between them. The CDR3 is made up of 16 amino acids. The CDR3 sequence is CAISELDGANTDTQYF. CDR3 sequence (DNA): TGTGCCATCAGTGAATTAGACGGGGCTAACACAGATACGCAGTATTTT.

This clonotype was counted once. The V call is TRBV4-1, the J call TRBJ1-5; unclear D gene. Looked up from germline, CDR1 is MGHRA and CDR2 is YSYEKL. The CDR3 runs to 16 residues. V was shortened by 0 bases and J by 7 bases, with 16 bases between the two germline ends. This CDR3 is CASSQDSGSRLQPQHF. CDR3 sequence (DNA): TGCGCCAGCAGCCAAGATTCTGGAAGCAGACTGCAGCCCCAGCATTTT.

A remark on this clonotype: Possible read error: a much larger clone is one base away. The chain carries TRBV11-2 and TRBJ1-1; D is unresolved. This CDR3 comprises 13 residues. V was clipped by 4 bases and J by 1 base, with 7 bases between them. Germline CDR1 and CDR2: SGHAT and FQNNGV. The CDR3 DNA reads TGTGCCAGCAGCTCCTCCAAGAACACTGAAGCTTTCTTT. It codes for CASSSSKNTEAFF.

At least ten counts were recorded for this clonotype. The V and J genes are TRBV11-2 and TRBJ2-7; tentatively, D is TRBD1 (6 bases). Per the germline V gene, CDR1 is SGHAT and CDR2 is FQNNGV. V was cut by 6 bases and J by 3 bases, with 18 bases left in between. The length of the CDR3 is 15 residues. The CDR3 reads CASRAGTILFYEQYF. The DNA for the CDR3 is TGTGCCAGCAGGGCCGGGACAATACTGTTCTACGAGCAGTACTTC.

The rearrangement links TRBV11-2 to TRBJ2-7; D gene uncertain. CDR1 SGHAT and CDR2 FQNNGV come from the germline V gene. The ends were cut back, 6 bases at V and 2 bases at J, with 17 bases in the middle. This CDR3 has 15 amino acids. CDR3 sequence reads: CASSYSVNPPYEQYF. For the CDR3, the DNA is TGTGCCAGCAGTTACTCAGTAAACCCGCCCTACGAGCAGTACTTC. The full variable domain, rest sourced from reference TRBV11-2 and TRBJ2-7, is EAGVAQSPRYKIIEKRQSVAFWCNPISGHATLYWYQQILGQGPKLLIQFQNNGVVDDSQLPKDRFSAERLKGVDSTLKIQPAKLEDSAVYLCASSYSVNPPYEQYFGPGTRLTVT.

This clonotype was observed at least ten times. The chain has TRBV30 and TRBJ1-3; D not resolved. The CDR3 contains 11 residues. Germline V gene lookup returns CDR1 GTSNPN and CDR2 SVGIG (reference sequence). V lost 6 bases, J lost 6 bases, and 9 bases lay in between. In nucleotides, the CDR3 is TGTGCCTGCGGAGGTGCAAACACCATATATTTT. Translating gives CACGGANTIYF.

At least ten counts were recorded for this clonotype. The gene calls are TRBV27 and TRBJ2-1, with 9 positions matching TRBD2. Losses at the gene ends were 6 bases for V and 4 bases for J; bases not matched to a gene: 7. Germline CDR1 and CDR2: MNHEY and SMNVEV (reference sequence). There are 15 residues in the CDR3. Here the CDR3 reads CASSRAGGRYNEQFF. In nucleotides, the CDR3 is TGTGCCAGCAGCAGAGCGGGGGGCCGATACAATGAGCAGTTCTTC.

The table lists this clonotype with many counts. This rearrangement joins TRBV3-1 to TRBJ1-4; D gene ambiguous. The ends were cut back, 5 bases at V and 4 bases at J, with 5 bases in the middle. Looked up from germline, CDR1 is LGHDT and CDR2 is YNNKEL (reference sequence). The CDR3 runs to 12 residues. CDR3 protein: CASSLYNEKLFF. The CDR3 bases are TGTGCCAGCAGCTTATATAATGAAAAACTGTTTTTT.

This clonotype was observed a handful of times. The chain combines TRBV29-1 with TRBJ2-3; the D is unclear. The germline V gene has CDR1 SQVTM and CDR2 ANQGSEA. The V gene lost 7 bases and the J gene lost 2 bases, with 16 bases spanning the gap. The CDR3 spans 14 residues. The CDR3 nucleotides are TGCAGCGCCGAAGGAGTCAGAGCCACAGATACGCAGTATTTT. Amino acids: CSAEGVRATDTQYF.

This clonotype appeared once. V is TRBV19 and J is TRBJ2-1; possibly TRBD2 for D (5 bases). The CDR3 has 14 residues. The germline V gene has CDR1 LNHDA and CDR2 SQIVND (reference sequence). Trimming took off 6 bases at V and 0 bases at J, with 9 bases between the two ends. The CDR3 loop reads CASSFSVSYNEQFF. The CDR3, as DNA: TGTGCCAGTAGCTTTAGCGTCTCCTACAATGAGCAGTTCTTC.